This T cell receptor (beta chain) came from a study of CD8 T cells in ankylosing spondylitis. Germline CDR1 MNHEY, CDR2 SMNVEV (reference sequence). The CDR3 consists of 15 residues. V shed 6 bases and J shed 7 bases, with 16 bases lying between them. TCRdb re-analysed the 5' RACE reads in MiXCR, keeping a single row per CDR3 protein. The table lists around 140,000 distinct CDR3 sequences, roughly 18% of them singletons. This clonotype was seen a few times. Its specificity is not known. Broader study findings: Blood from ankylosing spondylitis patients appeared to carry a characteristic roughly 8-variant TCR beta motif.

The chain is built from TRBV27 and TRBJ1-6; D ambiguous. The sample comprised blood, either unsorted or a sorted T cell fraction (not recorded which). This sequence originates from a male donor with ankylosing spondylitis. CDR3 amino acids: CASSPGGAGNSPLHF. The CDR3 DNA is TGTGCCAGCAGCCCGGGAGGCGCGGGAAATTCACCCCTCCACTTT.